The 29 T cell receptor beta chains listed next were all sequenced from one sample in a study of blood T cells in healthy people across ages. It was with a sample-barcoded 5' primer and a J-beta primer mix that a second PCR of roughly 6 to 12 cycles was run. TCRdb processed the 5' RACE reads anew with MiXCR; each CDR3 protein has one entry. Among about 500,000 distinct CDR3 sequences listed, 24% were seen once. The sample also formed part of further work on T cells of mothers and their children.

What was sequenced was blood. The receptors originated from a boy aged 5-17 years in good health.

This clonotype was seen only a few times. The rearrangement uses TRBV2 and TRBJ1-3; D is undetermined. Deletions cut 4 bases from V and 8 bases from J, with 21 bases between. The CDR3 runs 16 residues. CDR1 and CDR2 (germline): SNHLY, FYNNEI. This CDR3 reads CASSASGTSSGDTIYF. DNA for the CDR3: TGTGCCAGCAGTGCCTCCGGAACTTCCTCCGGGGACACCATATATTTT.

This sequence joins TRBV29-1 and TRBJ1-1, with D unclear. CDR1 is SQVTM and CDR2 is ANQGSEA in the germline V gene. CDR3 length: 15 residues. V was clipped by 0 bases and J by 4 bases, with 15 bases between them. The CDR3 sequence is CSVEDRLGQVTEAFF. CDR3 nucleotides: TGCAGCGTTGAAGATCGGCTGGGTCAGGTCACTGAAGCTTTCTTT.

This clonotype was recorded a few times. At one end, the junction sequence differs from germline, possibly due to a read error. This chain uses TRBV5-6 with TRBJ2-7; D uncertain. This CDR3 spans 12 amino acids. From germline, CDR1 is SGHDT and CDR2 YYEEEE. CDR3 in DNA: TGTGCCAGCAGCTTGGTTAGGGCCCATTTGGACTTC. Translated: CASSLVRAHLDF.

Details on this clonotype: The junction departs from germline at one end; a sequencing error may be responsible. CDR3 nucleotide sequence: TGTGCCCGCAGGGGAAGGGGGCCGGTTGAAAAACTGTTTTTT. Translation: CARRGRGPVEKLFF. The chain links TRBV27 to TRBJ1-4, with TRBD1 matching 7 bases. Germline assignment: CDR1 MNHEY and CDR2 SMNVEV (reference sequence). The CDR3 is 14 amino acids.

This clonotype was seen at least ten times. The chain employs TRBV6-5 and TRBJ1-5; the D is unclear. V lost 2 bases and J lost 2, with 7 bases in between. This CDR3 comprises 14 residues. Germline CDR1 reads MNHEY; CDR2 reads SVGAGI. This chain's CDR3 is CASSYDSRNQPQHF. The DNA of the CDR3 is TGTGCCAGCAGTTACGACTCACGCAATCAGCCCCAGCATTTT.

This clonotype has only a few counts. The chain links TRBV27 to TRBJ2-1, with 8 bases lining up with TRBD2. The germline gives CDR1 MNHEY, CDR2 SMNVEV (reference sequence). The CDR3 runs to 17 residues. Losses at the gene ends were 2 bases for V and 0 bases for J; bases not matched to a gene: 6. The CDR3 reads CASSLAGGTSSYNEQFF. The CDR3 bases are TGTGCCAGCAGTTTAGCGGGAGGCACGAGCTCCTACAATGAGCAGTTCTTC.

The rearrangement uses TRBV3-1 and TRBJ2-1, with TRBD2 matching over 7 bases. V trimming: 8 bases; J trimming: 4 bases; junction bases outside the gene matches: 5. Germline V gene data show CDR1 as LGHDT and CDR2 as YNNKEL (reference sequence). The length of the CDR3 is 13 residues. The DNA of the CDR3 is TGTGCCAGCGCCCAGGGAGGGTACAATGAGCAGTTCTTC. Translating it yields CASAQGGYNEQFF.

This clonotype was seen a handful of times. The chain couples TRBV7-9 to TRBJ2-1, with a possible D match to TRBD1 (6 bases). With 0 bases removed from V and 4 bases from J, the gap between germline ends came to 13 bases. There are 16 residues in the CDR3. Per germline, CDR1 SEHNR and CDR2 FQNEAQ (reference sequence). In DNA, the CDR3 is TGTGCCAGCAGCTTAGCGGGGGCCATTGGATACAATGAGCAGTTCTTC. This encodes CASSLAGAIGYNEQFF. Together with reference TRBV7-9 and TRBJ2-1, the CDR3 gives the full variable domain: DTGVSQNPRHKITKRGQNVTFRCDPISEHNRLYWYRQTLGQGPEFLTYFQNEAQLEKSRLLSDRFSAERPKGSFSTLEIQRTEQGDSAMYLCASSLAGAIGYNEQFFGPGTRLTVL.

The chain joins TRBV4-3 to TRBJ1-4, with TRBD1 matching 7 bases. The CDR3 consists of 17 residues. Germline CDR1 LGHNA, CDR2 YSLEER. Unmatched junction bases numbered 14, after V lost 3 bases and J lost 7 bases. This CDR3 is CASSHTRAAGGGEKLFF. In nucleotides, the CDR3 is TGCGCCAGCAGCCATACAAGGGCGGCAGGGGGGGGTGAAAAACTGTTTTTT.

CDR3 nucleotide sequence: TGTGCCAGCAGTTTAGCGCCTGGCGGGGAGCTGTTTTTT. It is translated as CASSLAPGGELFF. The gene calls are TRBV12-3 or TRBV12-4 and TRBJ2-2, with unresolved D. There are 13 residues in the CDR3. V was pared by 0 bases and J by 7 bases, with 6 bases between.

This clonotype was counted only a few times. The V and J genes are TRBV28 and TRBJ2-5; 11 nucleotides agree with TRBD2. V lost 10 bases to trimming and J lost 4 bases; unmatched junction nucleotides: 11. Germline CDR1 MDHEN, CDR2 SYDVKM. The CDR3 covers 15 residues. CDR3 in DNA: TGTGCCACCACCGTTAGCGGGGGGGCCAGAGAGACCCAGTACTTC. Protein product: CATTVSGGARETQYF.

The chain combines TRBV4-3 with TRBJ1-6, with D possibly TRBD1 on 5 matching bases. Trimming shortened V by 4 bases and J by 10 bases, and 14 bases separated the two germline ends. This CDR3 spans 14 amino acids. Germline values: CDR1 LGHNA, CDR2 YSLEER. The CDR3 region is CASSRDSGYSPLHF. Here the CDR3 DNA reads TGCGCCAGCAGCCGAGATTCAGGGTACTCACCCCTCCACTTT.

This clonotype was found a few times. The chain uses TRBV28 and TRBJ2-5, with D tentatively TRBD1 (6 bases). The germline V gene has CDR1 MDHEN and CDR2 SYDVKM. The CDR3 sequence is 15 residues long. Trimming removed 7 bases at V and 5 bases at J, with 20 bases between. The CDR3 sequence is CASTQVGQSRETQYF. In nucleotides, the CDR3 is TGTGCCAGCACCCAAGTCGGACAGTCCCGGGAGACCCAGTACTTC.

The CDR3 here is CASSEERDRDREKLFF. The DNA for the CDR3 is TGTGCCAGCAGTGAAGAAAGGGACAGGGATCGGGAAAAACTGTTTTTT. The chain joins TRBV6-1 to TRBJ1-4; 9 nucleotides agree with TRBD1. Looked up from germline, CDR1 is MNHNS and CDR2 is SASEGT. CDR3 length: 16 amino acids. V lost 1 base, J lost 8 bases, and 8 bases stayed unmatched.

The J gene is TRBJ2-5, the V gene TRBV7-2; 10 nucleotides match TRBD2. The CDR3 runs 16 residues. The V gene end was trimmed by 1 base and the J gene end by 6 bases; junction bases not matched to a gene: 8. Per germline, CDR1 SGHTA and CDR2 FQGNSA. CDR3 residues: CASSLVAGGRFKTQYF. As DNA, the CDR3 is TGTGCCAGCAGCTTAGTAGCGGGAGGAAGGTTCAAGACCCAGTACTTC.

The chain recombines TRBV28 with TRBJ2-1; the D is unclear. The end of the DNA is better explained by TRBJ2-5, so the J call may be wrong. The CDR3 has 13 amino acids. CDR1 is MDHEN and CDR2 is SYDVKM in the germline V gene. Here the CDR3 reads CASSLTLSETQYF. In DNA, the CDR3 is TGTGCCAGCAGTTTGACCCTTTCGGAGACCCAGTACTTC.

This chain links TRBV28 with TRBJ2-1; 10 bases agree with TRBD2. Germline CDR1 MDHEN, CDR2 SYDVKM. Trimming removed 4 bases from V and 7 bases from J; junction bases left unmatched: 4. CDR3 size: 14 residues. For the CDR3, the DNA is TGTGCCAGCAGTTCGCAACTAGCGGGAAATGAGCAGTTCTTC. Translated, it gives CASSSQLAGNEQFF.

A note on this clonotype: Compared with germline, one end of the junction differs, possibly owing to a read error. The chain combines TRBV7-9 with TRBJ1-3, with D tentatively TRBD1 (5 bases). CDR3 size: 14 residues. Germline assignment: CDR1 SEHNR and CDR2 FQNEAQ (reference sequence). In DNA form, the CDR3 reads TGTGCCGGCAGCGTGGGGGTCTCCGGAAACACCATATATTTT. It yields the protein CAGSVGVSGNTIYF.

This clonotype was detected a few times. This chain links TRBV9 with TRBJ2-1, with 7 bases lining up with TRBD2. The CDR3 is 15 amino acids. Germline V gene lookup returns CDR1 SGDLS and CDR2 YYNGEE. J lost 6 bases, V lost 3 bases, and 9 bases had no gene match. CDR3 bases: TGTGCCAGCAGCGCCGGGCTAGCGGTTATCAATGAGCAGTTCTTC. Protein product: CASSAGLAVINEQFF.

The CDR3: CASSLVHISNTEAFF. CDR3 DNA sequence: TGTGCCAGCTCACTCGTTCATATAAGTAACACTGAAGCTTTCTTT. The gene calls are TRBV18 and TRBJ1-1; unclear D gene. Looked up from germline, CDR1 is KGHSH and CDR2 is LQKENI. This CDR3 spans 15 amino acids. The ends were cut back, 4 bases at V and 2 bases at J, with 14 bases in the middle.

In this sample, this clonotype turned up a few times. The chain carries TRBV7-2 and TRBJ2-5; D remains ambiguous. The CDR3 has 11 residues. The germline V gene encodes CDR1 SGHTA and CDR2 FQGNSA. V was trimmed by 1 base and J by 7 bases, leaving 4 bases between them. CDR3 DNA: TGTGCCAGCAGCTTAGATTCGACCCAGTACTTC. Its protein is CASSLDSTQYF. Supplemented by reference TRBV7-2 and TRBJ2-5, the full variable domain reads GAGVSQSPSNKVTEKGKDVELRCDPISGHTALYWYRQSLGQGLEFLIYFQGNSAPDKSGLPSDRFSAERTGGSVSTLTIQRTQQEDSAVYLCASSLDSTQYFGPGTRLLVL.

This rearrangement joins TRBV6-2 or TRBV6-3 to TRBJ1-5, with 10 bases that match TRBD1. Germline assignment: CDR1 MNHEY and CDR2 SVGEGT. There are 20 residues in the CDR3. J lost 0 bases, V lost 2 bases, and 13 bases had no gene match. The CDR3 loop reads CASSYPRRTGGPFSNQPQHF. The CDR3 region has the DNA TGTGCCAGCAGTTACCCGAGGCGGACAGGGGGACCTTTTAGCAATCAGCCCCAGCATTTT.

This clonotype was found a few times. CDR3 loop: CASSQETGSYNEQFF. The CDR3 DNA follows: TGCGCCAGCAGCCAAGAAACTGGGTCCTACAATGAGCAGTTCTTC. V usage is TRBV4-3 and J usage is TRBJ2-1; no definite D call. The V gene lost 0 bases and the J gene lost 1 base, with 7 bases spanning the gap. The CDR3 sequence is 15 residues long. CDR1 and CDR2 (germline): LGHNA, YSLEER.

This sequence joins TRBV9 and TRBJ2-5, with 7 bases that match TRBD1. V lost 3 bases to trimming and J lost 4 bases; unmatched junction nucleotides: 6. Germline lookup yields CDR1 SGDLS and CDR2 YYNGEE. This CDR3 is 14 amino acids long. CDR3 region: CASSGPGQRETQYF. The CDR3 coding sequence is TGTGCCAGCAGCGGACCGGGACAGCGAGAGACCCAGTACTTC.

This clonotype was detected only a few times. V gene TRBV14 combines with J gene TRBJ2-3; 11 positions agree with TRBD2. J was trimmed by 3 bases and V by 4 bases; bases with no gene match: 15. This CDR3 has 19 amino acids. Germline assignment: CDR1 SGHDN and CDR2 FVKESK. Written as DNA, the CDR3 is TGTGCCAGCAGCCTACTTAGCGGGAGGGCCGAAAGAGGAACAGATACGCAGTATTTT. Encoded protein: CASSLLSGRAERGTDTQYF.

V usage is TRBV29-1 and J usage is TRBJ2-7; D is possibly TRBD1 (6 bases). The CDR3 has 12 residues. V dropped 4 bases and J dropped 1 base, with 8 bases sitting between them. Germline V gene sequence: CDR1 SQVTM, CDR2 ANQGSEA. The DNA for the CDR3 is TGCAGCGTTGGGACAGCGTCCTACGAGCAGTACTTC. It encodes CSVGTASYEQYF.

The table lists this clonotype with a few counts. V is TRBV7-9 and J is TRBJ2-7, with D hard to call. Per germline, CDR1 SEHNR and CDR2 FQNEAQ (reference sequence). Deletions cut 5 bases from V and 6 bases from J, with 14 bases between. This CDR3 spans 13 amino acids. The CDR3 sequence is CASSRDLDSEQYF. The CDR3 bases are TGTGCCAGCAGCCGCGACTTGGATAGCGAGCAGTACTTC.

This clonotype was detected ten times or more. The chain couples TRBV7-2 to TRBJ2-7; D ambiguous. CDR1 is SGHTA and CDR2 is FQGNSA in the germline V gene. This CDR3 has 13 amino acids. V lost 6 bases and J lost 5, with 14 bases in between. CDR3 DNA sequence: TGTGCCAGCAGTTCGGACGGTTTCCACGAGCAGTACTTC. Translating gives CASSSDGFHEQYF. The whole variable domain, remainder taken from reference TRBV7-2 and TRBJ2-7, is GAGVSQSPSNKVTEKGKDVELRCDPISGHTALYWYRQSLGQGLEFLIYFQGNSAPDKSGLPSDRFSAERTGGSVSTLTIQRTQQEDSAVYLCASSSDGFHEQYFGPGTRLTVT.

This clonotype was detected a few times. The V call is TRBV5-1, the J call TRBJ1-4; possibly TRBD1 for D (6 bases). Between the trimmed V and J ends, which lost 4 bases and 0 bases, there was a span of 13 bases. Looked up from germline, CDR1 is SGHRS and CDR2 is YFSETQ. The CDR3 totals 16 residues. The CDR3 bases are TGCGCCAGCAGCATGAGACAGGCAGCAACTAATGAAAAACTGTTTTTT. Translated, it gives CASSMRQAATNEKLFF.